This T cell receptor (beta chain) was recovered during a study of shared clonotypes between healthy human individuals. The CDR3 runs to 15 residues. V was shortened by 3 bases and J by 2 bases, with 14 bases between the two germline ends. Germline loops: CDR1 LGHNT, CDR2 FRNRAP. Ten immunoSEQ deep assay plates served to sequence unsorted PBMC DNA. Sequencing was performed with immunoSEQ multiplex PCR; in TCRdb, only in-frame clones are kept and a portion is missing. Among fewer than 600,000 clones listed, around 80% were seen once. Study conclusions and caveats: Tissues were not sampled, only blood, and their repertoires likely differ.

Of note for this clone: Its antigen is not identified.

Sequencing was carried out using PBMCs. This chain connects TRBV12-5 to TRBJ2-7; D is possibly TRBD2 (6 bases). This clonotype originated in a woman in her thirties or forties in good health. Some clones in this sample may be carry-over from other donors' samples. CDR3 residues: CASGLMGGSTYEQYF. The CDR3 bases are TGTGCTAGTGGTTTAATGGGGGGATCAACCTACGAGCAGTACTTC.